The clone carrying this T cell receptor beta chain was recorded at least ten times. It was RNA transcripts that yielded the amplified TCR beta CDR3 regions. HTBI primers drove first-round RT-PCR of the TCR CDR3. One entry per CDR3 protein, called by TCRdb with MiXCR from the multiplex PCR reads. The sample holds more than 500,000 distinct CDR3 sequences, about half seen once. The data originate from a study of T cells in Graves' hyperthyroidism and ophthalmopathy. This CDR3 comprises 20 residues. Losses at the gene ends were 5 bases for V and 2 bases for J; bases not matched to a gene: 18. Germline CDR1 reads SGHTA; CDR2 reads FQGTGA.

This chain links TRBV7-3 with TRBJ2-2, with 9 positions matching TRBD1. The clonotype comes from an adult woman with Graves' disease, either hyperthyroidism or ophthalmopathy (not recorded which). Sequenced sample: peripheral blood or thyroid tissue (not recorded which). CDR3 in DNA: TGTGCCAGCAGCAAAAGGGCGGCACAGGGGGCGCATATAAACACCGGGGAGCTGTTTTTT. Protein product: CASSKRAAQGAHINTGELFF.